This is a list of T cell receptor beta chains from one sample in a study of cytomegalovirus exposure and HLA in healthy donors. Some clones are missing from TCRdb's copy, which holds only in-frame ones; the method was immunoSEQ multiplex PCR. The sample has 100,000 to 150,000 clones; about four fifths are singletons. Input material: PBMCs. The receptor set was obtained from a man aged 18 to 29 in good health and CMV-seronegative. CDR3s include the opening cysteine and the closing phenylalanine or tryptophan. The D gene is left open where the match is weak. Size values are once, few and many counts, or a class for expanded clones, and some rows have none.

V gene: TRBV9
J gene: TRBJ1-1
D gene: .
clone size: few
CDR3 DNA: TGTGCCAGCAGCGTAAGCGTAGGGGACACTGAAGCTTTCTTT
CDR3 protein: CASSVSVGDTEAFF

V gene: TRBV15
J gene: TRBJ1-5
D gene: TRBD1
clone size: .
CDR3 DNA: TGTGCCACCAGCAGAATGGACAGGTCCCCAGTCAATAATCAGCCCCAGCATTTT
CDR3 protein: CATSRMDRSPVNNQPQHF

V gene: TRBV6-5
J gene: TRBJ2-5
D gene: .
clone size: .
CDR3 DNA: TGTGCCAGCAGTGCCCCGGGGTTTCAAGAGACCCAGTACTTC
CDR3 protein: CASSAPGFQETQYF

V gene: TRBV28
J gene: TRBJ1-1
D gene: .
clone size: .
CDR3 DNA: TGTGCCAGCAGCCCTAACACTGAAGCTTTCTTT
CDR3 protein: CASSPNTEAFF

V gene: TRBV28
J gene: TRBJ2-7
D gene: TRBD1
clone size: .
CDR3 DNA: TGTGCCAGCAGCCGATCCGGGACAGCAACCTACGAGCAGTACTTC
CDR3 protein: CASSRSGTATYEQYF

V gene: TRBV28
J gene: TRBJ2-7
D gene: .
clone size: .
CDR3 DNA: TGTGCCAGCACTACGGGGGTCTACGAGCAGTACTTC
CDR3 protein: CASTTGVYEQYF

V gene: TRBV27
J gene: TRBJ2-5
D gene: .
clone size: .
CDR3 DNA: TGTGCCAGCAGCCCATCTCAGGGACTTCCCTTATCATCGTACCAAGAGACCCAGTACTTC
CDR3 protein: CASSPSQGLPLSSYQETQYF

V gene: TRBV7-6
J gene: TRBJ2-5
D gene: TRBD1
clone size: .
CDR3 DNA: TGTGCCAGCAGCTTAGGAAGGGGGCGCGGAGAGACCCAGTACTTC
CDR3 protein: CASSLGRGRGETQYF

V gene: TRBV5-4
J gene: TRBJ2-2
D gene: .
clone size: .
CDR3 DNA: TGTGCCAGCAGTCCCGGACAAAACACCGGGGAGCTGTTTTTT
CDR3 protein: CASSPGQNTGELFF

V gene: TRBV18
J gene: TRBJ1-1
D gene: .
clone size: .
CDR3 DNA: TGTGCCAGCTCAGCTAAACAGGGGAACACTGAAGCTTTCTTT
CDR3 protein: CASSAKQGNTEAFF